This T cell receptor beta chain was recovered during a study of T cell responses to AZD1222 COVID-19 vaccine. Assay used: immunoSEQ multiplex PCR; TCRdb lists only in-frame clones, some missing. The data hold about 100,000 clones, with 75% to 95% observed a single time. Regarding this clone: The antigen remains undetermined.

Study-level results: Donors skewed white British and female; clonal diversity was possibly underestimated. In the spike-specific TCR repertoire, nearly half reportedly target unmutated variant regions. Scientists sampled the repertoires only once the peak T cell response had passed.

The sequencing here drew on peripheral blood, taken on day 0 of AZD1222 vaccination. The TCR was taken from an adult in good health.

The CDR3 region is CASARDSGYEQYF. The DNA of the CDR3 is TGTGCCAGCGCCCGGGACAGTGGGTACGAGCAGTACTTC. This rearrangement joins TRBV19 to TRBJ2-7, with 7 bases lining up with TRBD1. Germline CDR1 LNHDA, CDR2 SQIVND (reference sequence). The CDR3 totals 13 residues. With 9 bases clipped from V and 4 bases from J, the junction kept 9 bases outside the gene matches. The entire variable domain, with the rest obtained from reference TRBV19 and TRBJ2-7, is as follows: DGGITQSPKYLFRKEGQNVTLSCEQNLNHDAMYWYRQDPGQGLRLIYYSQIVNDFQKGDIAEGYSVSREKKESFPLTVTSAQKNPTAFYLCASARDSGYEQYFGPGTRLTVT.